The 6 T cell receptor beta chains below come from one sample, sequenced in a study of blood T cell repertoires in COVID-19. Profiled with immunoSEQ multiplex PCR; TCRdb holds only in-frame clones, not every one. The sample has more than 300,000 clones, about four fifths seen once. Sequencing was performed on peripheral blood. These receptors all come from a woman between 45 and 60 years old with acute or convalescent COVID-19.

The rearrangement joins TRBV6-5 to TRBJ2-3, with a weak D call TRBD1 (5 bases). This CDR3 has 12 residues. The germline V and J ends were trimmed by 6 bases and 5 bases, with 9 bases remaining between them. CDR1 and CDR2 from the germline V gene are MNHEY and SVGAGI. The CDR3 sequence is CASRQGKDTQYF. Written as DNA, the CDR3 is TGTGCCAGCAGGCAGGGTAAAGATACGCAGTATTTT.

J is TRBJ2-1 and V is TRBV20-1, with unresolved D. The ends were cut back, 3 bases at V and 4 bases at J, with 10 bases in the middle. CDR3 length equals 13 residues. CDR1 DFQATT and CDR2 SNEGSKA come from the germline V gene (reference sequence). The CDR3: CSASIGGYNEQFF. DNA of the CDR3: TGCAGTGCTAGTATTGGCGGTTACAATGAGCAGTTCTTC.

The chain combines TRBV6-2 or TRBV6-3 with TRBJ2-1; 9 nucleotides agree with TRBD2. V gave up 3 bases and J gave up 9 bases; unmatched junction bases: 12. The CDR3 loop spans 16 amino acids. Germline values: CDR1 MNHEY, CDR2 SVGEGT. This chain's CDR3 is CASSYAGGWQGSEQFF. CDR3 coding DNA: TGTGCCAGCAGTTATGCGGGAGGGTGGCAAGGCAGTGAGCAGTTCTTC.

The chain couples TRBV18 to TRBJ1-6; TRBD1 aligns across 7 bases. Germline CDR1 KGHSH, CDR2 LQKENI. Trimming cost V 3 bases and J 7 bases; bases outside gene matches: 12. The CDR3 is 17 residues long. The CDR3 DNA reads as TGTGCCAGCTCACCGACAATTCAACAGGGGAGCAATTCACCCCTCCACTTT. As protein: CASSPTIQQGSNSPLHF.

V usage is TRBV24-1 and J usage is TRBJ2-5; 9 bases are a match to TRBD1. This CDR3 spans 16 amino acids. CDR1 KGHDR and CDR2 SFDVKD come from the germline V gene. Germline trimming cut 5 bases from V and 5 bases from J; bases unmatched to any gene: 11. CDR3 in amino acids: CATSATRQGEWETQYF. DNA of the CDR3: TGTGCCACCAGTGCCACCCGACAGGGGGAATGGGAGACCCAGTACTTC.

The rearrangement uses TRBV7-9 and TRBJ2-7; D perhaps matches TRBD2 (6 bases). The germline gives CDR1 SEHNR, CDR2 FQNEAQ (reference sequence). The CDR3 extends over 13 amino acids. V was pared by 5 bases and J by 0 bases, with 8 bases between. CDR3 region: CASSQDYSYEQYF. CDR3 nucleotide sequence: TGTGCCAGCAGCCAGGACTACTCCTACGAGCAGTACTTC. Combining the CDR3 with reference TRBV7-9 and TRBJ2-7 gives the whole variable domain DTGVSQNPRHKITKRGQNVTFRCDPISEHNRLYWYRQTLGQGPEFLTYFQNEAQLEKSRLLSDRFSAERPKGSFSTLEIQRTEQGDSAMYLCASSQDYSYEQYFGPGTRLTVT.